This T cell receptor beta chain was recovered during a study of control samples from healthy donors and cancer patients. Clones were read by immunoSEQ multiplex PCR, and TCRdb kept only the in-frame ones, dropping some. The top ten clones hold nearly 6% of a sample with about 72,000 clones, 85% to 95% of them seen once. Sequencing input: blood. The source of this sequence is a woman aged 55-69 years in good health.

CDR3: CASSLGLREKLFF. The CDR3 bases are TGTGCCAGCAGTTTGGGGCTTCGGGAAAAACTGTTTTTT. The V gene is TRBV27, the J gene TRBJ1-4, with TRBD1 as a possible D gene (5 bases). Germline-derived CDR1 and CDR2 are MNHEY and SMNVEV (reference sequence). Trimming pared 3 bases from V and 8 bases from J, leaving 10 bases between. The CDR3 covers 13 residues.